Each of the 13 T cell receptor beta chains below was sequenced from the same sample in a study of a mutant IDH1 vaccine in newly diagnosed glioma. As for time point: week 35, safety follow-up. All doses held 300 ug of mutant IDH1 20-mer peptide, with topical imiquimod. Antigen specificity for these receptors is unknown. Profiling relied on immunoSEQ multiplex PCR, and the TCRdb table lists in-frame clones only, not all of them. The sample includes around 70,000 clones, roughly 86% of them seen just once. This material consisted of PBMCs, taken from a glioma patient whose treatment included an IDH1 peptide vaccine. The source is a man aged 25 to 40 with glioma.

The gene calls are TRBV4-1 and TRBJ2-1, with D perhaps TRBD1 or TRBD2 (5 bases each). Germline CDR1 is MGHRA and CDR2 is YSYEKL. The CDR3 loop spans 14 amino acids. V lost 4 bases, J lost 4 bases, and 11 bases lay in between. CDR3 in amino acids: CASSLRDLYNEQFF. Here the CDR3 DNA reads TGCGCCAGCAGCCTCCGGGACCTTTACAATGAGCAGTTCTTC.

V usage is TRBV7-8 and J usage is TRBJ2-1; D gene uncertain. In germline, CDR1 is SGHVS, CDR2 FQNEAQ. V lost 4 bases and J lost 0, with 4 bases in between. The CDR3 runs 13 residues. The CDR3: CASSSSSYNEQFF. DNA of the CDR3: TGTGCCAGCAGCTCCTCCTCCTACAATGAGCAGTTCTTC.

The CDR3 DNA is TGTGCCAGCAGCAAAGAAAGGGACACAGATACGCAGTATTTT. Translation: CASSKERDTDTQYF. The chain employs TRBV6-4 and TRBJ2-3, with unresolved D. The CDR3 consists of 14 residues. V lost 6 bases to trimming and J lost 2 bases, with 12 bases between them. Germline V gives CDR1 MRHNA, CDR2 SNTAGT.

This chain connects TRBV6-6 to TRBJ1-5; TRBD1 matches 8 bases. The germline gives CDR1 MNHNY, CDR2 SVGAGI (reference sequence). The CDR3 loop spans 14 amino acids. The V gene end was trimmed by 6 bases and the J gene end by 3 bases; junction bases not matched to a gene: 4. The CDR3 DNA is TGTGCCAGCAGAAACAGGGGGGTCAATCAGCCCCAGCATTTT. Protein: CASRNRGVNQPQHF.

V gene TRBV5-6 combines with J gene TRBJ1-3; possible D gene TRBD1, 5 bases. CDR1 and CDR2 from the germline V gene are SGHDT and YYEEEE. Trimming shortened V by 4 bases and J by 4 bases, and 9 bases separated the two germline ends. The CDR3 consists of 13 residues. The CDR3 reads CASSVDKGNTIYF. The CDR3 DNA sequence: TGTGCCAGCAGCGTGGACAAGGGAAACACCATATATTTT.

This chain connects TRBV6-5 to TRBJ1-2; D gene ambiguous. Germline V gene data show CDR1 as MNHEY and CDR2 as SVGAGI. CDR3 length: 16 residues. Between the trimmed V and J ends, which lost 4 bases and 1 base, there was a span of 16 bases. CDR3: CASSSPRRDRNYGYTF. The CDR3 DNA sequence: TGTGCCAGCAGTTCCCCCAGGCGGGATCGTAACTATGGCTACACCTTC.

The chain has TRBV21-1 and TRBJ2-7; TRBD1, the table's D call, was not compared with the DNA. TRBV21-1 is assigned pseudogene status. The CDR3 length is 15 residues. The CDR3 DNA sequence: TGTGCCAGCAGCACATCACAGGGGGCCCCCAGCGAGCAGTACTTC. Protein: CASSTSQGAPSEQYF.

This clone was detected once. This chain uses TRBV5-4 with TRBJ1-1; possible D gene TRBD1, 5 bases. The CDR3 has 17 amino acids. Germline V gives CDR1 SGHNT, CDR2 YYREEE (reference sequence). V dropped 4 bases and J dropped 1 base, with 20 bases sitting between them. CDR3 sequence (DNA): TGTGCCAGCAGCCATCCCTGGGAGGCAGGGCAGAACACTGAAGCTTTCTTT. It encodes CASSHPWEAGQNTEAFF.

The genes are TRBV11-2 and TRBJ2-3; no definite D call. The CDR3 has 14 amino acids. Germline lookup yields CDR1 SGHAT and CDR2 FQNNGV. Trimming left V 6 bases short and J 4 bases short, with 14 bases between. The CDR3 loop is CASRMAFMSDTQYF. CDR3 in DNA: TGTGCCAGCAGGATGGCGTTCATGTCAGATACGCAGTATTTT.

The chain links TRBV6-1 to TRBJ2-7; D is possibly TRBD1 (6 bases). There are 15 residues in the CDR3. Trimming stripped 2 bases from V and 0 bases from J, with 11 bases between. Germline values: CDR1 MNHNS, CDR2 SASEGT. The CDR3 sequence is CASSELQGSSYEQYF. The DNA of the CDR3 is TGTGCCAGCAGTGAATTGCAGGGGAGCTCCTACGAGCAGTACTTC.

The chain uses TRBV28 and TRBJ1-6, with D unclear. The length of the CDR3 is 15 residues. Trimming left V 6 bases short and J 1 base short, with 10 bases between. From germline, CDR1 is MDHEN and CDR2 SYDVKM. The CDR3 DNA reads as TGTGCCAGCAGGACCCCGGGATCCTATAATTCACCCCTCCACTTT. Amino acid sequence: CASRTPGSYNSPLHF.

This CDR3 is CASSSQTGTGETQYF. CDR3 in DNA: TGTGCCAGCAGTTCCCAGACAGGAACGGGGGAGACCCAGTACTTC. The rearrangement uses TRBV6-6 and TRBJ2-5, with a weak D call TRBD1 (6 bases). The CDR3 totals 15 residues. V was trimmed by 4 bases and J by 5 bases, leaving 17 bases between them. CDR1 is MNHNY, CDR2 SVGAGI, per germline (reference sequence).

This clone is a singleton in its sample. V gene TRBV10-3 combines with J gene TRBJ2-1, with 7 positions matching TRBD1. The CDR3 loop spans 12 amino acids. The germline V gene has CDR1 ENHRY and CDR2 SYGVKD. J gave up 7 bases and V 6 bases, and 3 bases lay outside the gene matches. The DNA of the CDR3 is TGTGCCATCAGGGAGACAGGGAATGAGCAGTTCTTC. It specifies CAIRETGNEQFF.